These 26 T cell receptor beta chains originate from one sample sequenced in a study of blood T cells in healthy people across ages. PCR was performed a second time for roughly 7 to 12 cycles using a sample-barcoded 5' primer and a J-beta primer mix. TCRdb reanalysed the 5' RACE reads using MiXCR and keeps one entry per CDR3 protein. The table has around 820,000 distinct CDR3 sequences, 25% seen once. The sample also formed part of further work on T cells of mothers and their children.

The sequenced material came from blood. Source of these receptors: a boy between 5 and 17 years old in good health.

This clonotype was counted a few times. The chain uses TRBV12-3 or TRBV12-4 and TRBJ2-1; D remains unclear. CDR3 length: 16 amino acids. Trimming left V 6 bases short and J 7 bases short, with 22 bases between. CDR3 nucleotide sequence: TGTGCCAGCAGCTGGATATTGACCCCTTCTCGAAATGAGCAGTTCTTC. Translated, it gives CASSWILTPSRNEQFF.

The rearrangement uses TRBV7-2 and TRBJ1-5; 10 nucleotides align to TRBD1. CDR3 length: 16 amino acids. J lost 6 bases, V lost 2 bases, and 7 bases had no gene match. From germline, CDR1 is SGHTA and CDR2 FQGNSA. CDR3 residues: CASSLTPTGGFQPQHF. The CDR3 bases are TGTGCCAGCAGCTTAACCCCGACAGGGGGCTTTCAGCCCCAGCATTTT.

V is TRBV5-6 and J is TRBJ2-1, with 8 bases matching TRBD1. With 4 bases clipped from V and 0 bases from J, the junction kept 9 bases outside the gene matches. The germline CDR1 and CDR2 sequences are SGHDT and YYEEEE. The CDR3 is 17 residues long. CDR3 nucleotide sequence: TGTGCCAGCAGCGCCAGGGACAGGCCTAGCTCCTACAATGAGCAGTTCTTC. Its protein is CASSARDRPSSYNEQFF.

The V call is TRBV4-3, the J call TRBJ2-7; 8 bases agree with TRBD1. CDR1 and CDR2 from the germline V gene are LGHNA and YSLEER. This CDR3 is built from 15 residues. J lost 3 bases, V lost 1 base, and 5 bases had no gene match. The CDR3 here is CASSQGTGRLYEQYF. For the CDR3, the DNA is TGCGCCAGCAGCCAAGGGACAGGGCGACTCTACGAGCAGTACTTC.

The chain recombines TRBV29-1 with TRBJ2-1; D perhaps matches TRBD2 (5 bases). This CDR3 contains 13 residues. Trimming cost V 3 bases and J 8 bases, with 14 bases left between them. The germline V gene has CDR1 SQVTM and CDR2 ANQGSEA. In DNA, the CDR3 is TGCAGCGTTGATTCGGACGAGGGCCATGAGCAGTTCTTC. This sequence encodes CSVDSDEGHEQFF.

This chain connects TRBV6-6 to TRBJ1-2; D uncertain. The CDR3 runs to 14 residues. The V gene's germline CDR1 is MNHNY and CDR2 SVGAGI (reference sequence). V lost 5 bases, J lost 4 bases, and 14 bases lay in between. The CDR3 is CASSPGSKRYGYTF. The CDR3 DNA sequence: TGTGCCAGCAGTCCGGGATCAAAACGCTATGGCTACACCTTC.

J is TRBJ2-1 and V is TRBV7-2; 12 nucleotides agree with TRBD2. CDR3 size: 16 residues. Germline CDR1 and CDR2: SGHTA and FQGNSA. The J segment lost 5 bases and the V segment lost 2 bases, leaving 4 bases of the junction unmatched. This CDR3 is CASSLQASGRDNEQFF. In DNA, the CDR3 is TGTGCCAGCAGCTTACAGGCTAGCGGGAGGGACAATGAGCAGTTCTTC.

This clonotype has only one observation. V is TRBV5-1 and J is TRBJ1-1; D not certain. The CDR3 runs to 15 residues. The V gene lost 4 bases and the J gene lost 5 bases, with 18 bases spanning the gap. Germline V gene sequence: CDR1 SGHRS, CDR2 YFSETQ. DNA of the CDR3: TGCGCCAGCAGCCACTCACTTTACGGAGGAACTGAAGCTTTCTTT. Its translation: CASSHSLYGGTEAFF.

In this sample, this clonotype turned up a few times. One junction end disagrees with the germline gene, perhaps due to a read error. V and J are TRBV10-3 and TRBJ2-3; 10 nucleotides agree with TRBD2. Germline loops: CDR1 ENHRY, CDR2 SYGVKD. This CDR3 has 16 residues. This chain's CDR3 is CAISDLAGESTDTQYF. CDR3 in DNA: TGTGCCATTAGTGATCTAGCGGGAGAGAGCACAGATACGCAGTATTTT.

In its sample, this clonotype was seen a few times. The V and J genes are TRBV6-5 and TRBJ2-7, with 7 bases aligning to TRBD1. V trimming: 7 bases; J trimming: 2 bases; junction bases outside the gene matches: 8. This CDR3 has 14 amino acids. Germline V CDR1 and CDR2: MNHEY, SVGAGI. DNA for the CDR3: TGTGCCAGCACCTCTCCGGGACAGCCCTACGAGCAGTACTTC. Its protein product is CASTSPGQPYEQYF.

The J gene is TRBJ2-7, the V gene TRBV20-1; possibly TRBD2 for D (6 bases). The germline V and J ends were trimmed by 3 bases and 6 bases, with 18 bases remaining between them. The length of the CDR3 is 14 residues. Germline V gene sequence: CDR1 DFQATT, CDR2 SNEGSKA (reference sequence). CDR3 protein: CSASSRRGYSEQYF. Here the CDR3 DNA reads TGCAGTGCTAGTTCCAGGAGGGGCTATTCCGAGCAGTACTTC.

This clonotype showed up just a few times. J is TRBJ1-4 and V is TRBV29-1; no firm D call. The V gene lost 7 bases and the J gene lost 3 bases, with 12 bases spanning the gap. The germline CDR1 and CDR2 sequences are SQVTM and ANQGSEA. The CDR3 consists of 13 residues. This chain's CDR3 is CSARTSPNEKLFF. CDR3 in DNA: TGCAGCGCCCGGACGTCACCTAATGAAAAACTGTTTTTT.

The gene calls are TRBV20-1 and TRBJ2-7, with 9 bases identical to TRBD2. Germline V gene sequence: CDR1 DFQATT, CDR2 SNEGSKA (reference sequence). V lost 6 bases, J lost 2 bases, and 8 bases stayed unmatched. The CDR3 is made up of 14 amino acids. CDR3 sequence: CSAKSAGGAYEQYF. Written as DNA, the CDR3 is TGCAGTGCCAAGTCGGCGGGAGGGGCCTACGAGCAGTACTTC.

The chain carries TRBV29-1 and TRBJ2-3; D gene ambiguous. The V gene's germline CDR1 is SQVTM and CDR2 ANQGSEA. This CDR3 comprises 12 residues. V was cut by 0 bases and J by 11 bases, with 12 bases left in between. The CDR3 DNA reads TGCAGCGTTGAAGAAGCTTCCCTCGGGCAGTATTTT. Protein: CSVEEASLGQYF.

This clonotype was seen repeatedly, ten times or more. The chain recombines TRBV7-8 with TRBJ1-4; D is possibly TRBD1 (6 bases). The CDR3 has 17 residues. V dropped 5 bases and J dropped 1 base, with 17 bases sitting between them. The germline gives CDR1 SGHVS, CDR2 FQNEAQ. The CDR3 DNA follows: TGTGCCAGCAGCGCTACAGGGTTTATCGGAACTAATGAAAAACTGTTTTTT. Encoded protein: CASSATGFIGTNEKLFF. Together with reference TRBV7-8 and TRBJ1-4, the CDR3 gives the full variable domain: GAGVSQSPRYKVAKRGQDVALRCDPISGHVSLFWYQQALGQGPEFLTYFQNEAQLDKSGLPSDRFFAERPEGSVSTLKIQRTQQEDSAVYLCASSATGFIGTNEKLFFGSGTQLSVL.

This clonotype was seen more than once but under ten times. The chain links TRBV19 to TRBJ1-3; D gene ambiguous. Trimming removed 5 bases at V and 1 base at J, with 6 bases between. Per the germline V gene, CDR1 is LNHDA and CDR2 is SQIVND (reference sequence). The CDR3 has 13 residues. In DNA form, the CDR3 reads TGTGCCAGTAGTGGATTTTCTGGAAACACCATATATTTT. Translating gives CASSGFSGNTIYF.

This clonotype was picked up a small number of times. The CDR3 loop is CASSLDRPNEKLFF. In DNA, the CDR3 is TGCGCCAGCAGCTTGGACAGGCCTAATGAAAAACTGTTTTTT. The chain employs TRBV5-1 and TRBJ1-4, with a possible D match to TRBD1 (5 bases). The V end was cut by 0 bases, the J end by 3 bases, with 6 bases between. The CDR3 totals 14 residues. CDR1 SGHRS and CDR2 YFSETQ come from the germline V gene.

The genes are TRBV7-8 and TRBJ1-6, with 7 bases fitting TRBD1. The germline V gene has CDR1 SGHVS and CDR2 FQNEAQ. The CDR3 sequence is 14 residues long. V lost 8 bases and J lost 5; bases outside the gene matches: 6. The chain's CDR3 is CASGRTGNNSPLHF. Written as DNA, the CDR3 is TGTGCCAGCGGCCGGACAGGAAATAATTCACCCCTCCACTTT.

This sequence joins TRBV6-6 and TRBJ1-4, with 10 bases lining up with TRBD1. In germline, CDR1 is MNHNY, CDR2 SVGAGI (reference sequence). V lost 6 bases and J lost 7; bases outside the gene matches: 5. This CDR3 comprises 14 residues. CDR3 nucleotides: TGTGCCAGCAGCCAGGGACAGGGGCGTGAAAAACTGTTTTTT. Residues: CASSQGQGREKLFF.

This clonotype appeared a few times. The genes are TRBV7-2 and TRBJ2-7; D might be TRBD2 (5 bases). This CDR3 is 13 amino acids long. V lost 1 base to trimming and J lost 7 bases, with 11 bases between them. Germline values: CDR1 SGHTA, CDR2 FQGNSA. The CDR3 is CASSLDLRGEQYF. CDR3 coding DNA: TGTGCCAGCAGCTTAGACCTTCGGGGAGAGCAGTACTTC. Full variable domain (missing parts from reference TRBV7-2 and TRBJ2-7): GAGVSQSPSNKVTEKGKDVELRCDPISGHTALYWYRQSLGQGLEFLIYFQGNSAPDKSGLPSDRFSAERTGGSVSTLTIQRTQQEDSAVYLCASSLDLRGEQYFGPGTRLTVT.

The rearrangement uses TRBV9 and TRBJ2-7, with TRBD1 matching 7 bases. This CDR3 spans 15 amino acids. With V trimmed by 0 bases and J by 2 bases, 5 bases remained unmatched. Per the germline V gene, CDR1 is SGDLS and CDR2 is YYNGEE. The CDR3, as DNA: TGTGCCAGCAGCGTAGAGGGGGCGTTTGCCTACGAGCAGTACTTC. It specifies CASSVEGAFAYEQYF.

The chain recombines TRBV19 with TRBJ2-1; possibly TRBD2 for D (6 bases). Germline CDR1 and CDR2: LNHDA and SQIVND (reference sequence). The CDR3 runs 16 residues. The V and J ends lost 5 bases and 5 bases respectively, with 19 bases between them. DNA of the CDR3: TGTGCCAGTAGTCTCTCCCCGGCGGGACGGGACAATGAGCAGTTCTTC. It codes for CASSLSPAGRDNEQFF.

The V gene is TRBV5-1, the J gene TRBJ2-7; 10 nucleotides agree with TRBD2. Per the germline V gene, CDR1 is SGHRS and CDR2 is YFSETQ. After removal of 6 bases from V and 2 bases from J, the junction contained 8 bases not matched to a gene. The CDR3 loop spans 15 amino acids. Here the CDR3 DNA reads TGCGCCAGCACCCACGGGACTAGCGCAACCTACGAGCAGTACTTC. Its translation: CASTHGTSATYEQYF.

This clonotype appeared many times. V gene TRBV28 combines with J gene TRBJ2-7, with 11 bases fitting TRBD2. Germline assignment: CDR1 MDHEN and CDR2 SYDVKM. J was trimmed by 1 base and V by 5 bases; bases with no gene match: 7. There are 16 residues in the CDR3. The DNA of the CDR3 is TGTGCCAGCAGTCCGCAGGGGACTAGCGGTTCCTACGAGCAGTACTTC. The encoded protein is CASSPQGTSGSYEQYF.

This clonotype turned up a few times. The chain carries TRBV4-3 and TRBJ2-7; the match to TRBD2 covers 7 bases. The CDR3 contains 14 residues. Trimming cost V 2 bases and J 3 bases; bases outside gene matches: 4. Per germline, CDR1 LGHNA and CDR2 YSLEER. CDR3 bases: TGCGCCAGCAGCCAAAGACTAGCCAACTACGAGCAGTACTTC. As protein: CASSQRLANYEQYF.

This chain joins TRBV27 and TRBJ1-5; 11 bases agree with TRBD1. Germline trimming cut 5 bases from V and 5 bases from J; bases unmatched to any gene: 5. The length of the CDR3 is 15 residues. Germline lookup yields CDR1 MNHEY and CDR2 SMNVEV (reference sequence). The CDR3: CASSPRTGGDQPQHF. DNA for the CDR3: TGTGCCAGCAGTCCTCGGACAGGGGGCGATCAGCCCCAGCATTTT.